This TCR beta chain emerged from a study of early T cells in non-severe SARS-CoV-2 infection. Study details: Investigators sequenced bulk RNA drawn from unsorted whole blood, and chains remained unpaired.

Individual cDNA molecules received unique molecular identifiers during library preparation. One entry per CDR3 protein, called by TCRdb with MiXCR from the 5' RACE reads. The sample shows approximately 35,000 distinct CDR3 sequences, about 3.8% of them seen only once. General study results and limits: Private and CD4 specificities were missed by VDJdb matching, which favored anti-spike CD8 responses.

This clonotype was counted many times. Its antigen is still unknown. The V end lost 5 bases, the J end lost 2 bases, and 13 bases lay between the germline ends. The germline gives CDR1 DFQATT, CDR2 SNEGSKA (reference sequence). The CDR3 totals 14 residues. The clonotype comes from an adult who was a healthcare worker with PCR-confirmed SARS-CoV-2 infection or an uninfected control (not recorded which). V usage is TRBV20-1 and J usage is TRBJ1-5; D might be TRBD1 (5 bases). Sequenced material: whole blood. The CDR3 DNA is TGCAGTGCTCCGGACCCCAGGGGCAATCAGCCCCAGCATTTT. Translating it yields CSAPDPRGNQPQHF.